Sequencing of this TCR beta chain was carried out in a study of blood T cells in healthy people across ages. Germline V CDR1 and CDR2: MGHRA, YSYEKL. The CDR3 spans 17 residues. Trimming removed 0 bases from V and 0 bases from J, with 12 bases in between. For every donor, a draw yielded approximately 9.9 milliliters of peripheral blood. No fewer than 7 million PBMCs went into each sample. Next came a second PCR, run for roughly 6 to 11 cycles, which used a sample-barcoded 5' primer along with a J-beta primer mix. Template switching added a 12-random-nucleotide identifier to every cDNA molecule. One entry per CDR3 protein, called by TCRdb with MiXCR from the 5' RACE reads. Among around 820,000 distinct CDR3 sequences, around a quarter were seen once, and the ten largest hold approximately 3.7%. The data also belong to a second study, concerning T cells of mothers and their children. Per that paper: Each mother gave over 10 million TCR beta CDR3 reads; each child, a few million.

J is TRBJ2-1 and V is TRBV4-1; tentative D call: TRBD2 (5 bases). Specimen: blood. The sequence was collected from a boy younger than 18 in good health. CDR3 region: CASSQEGSAGSYNEQFF. The CDR3 DNA is TGCGCCAGCAGCCAAGAAGGGAGCGCCGGCTCCTACAATGAGCAGTTCTTC.